This TCR beta chain was profiled in a study of cytotoxic CD8 clonotypes in ibrutinib-treated CLL. Study summary: Results showed approximately 25 partial and 2 complete responses; following median roughly 70 months, around 15 remained remitted, approximately 12 advanced. Mean productive templates were around 240,000; mean productive rearrangements were 94,082. The study's findings and limits: Having risen at ibrutinib response, clonality had fallen back toward baseline by progression. Public clonotypes, found uncommonly, either contracted or stayed stable on treatment.

Trimming removed 6 bases from V and 2 bases from J, with 14 bases in between. The CDR3 consists of 15 residues. Germline values: CDR1 SGHRS, CDR2 YFSETQ. The assay was immunoSEQ multiplex PCR, and TCRdb's table has in-frame clones only and misses some. The sample has some 140,000 clones, 85% to 95% seen once; the top ten hold 10% to 11%. This clone was observed a single time. The antigen remains unidentified. This specimen consisted of PBMCs, obtained after 12 months of ibrutinib treatment. This receptor was obtained from a human donor with chronic lymphocytic leukemia. This chain links TRBV5-1 with TRBJ2-2, with D tentatively TRBD2 (6 bases). The chain's CDR3 is CASKTGTFNTGELFF. For the CDR3, the DNA is TGCGCCAGCAAAACCGGGACTTTCAACACCGGGGAGCTGTTTTTT.